The clone carrying this T cell receptor (beta chain) was counted only a few times. This specimen belongs to a study of molecular identifiers for immune sequencing clone quantification. The length of the CDR3 is 14 residues. Germline V gene data show CDR1 as SGHTS and CDR2 as YDEGEE. The germline V and J ends were trimmed by 7 bases and 0 bases, with 14 bases remaining between them. TCRdb analysed the PCR reads with MiXCR anew, one entry per CDR3 protein. Of more than 450,000 distinct CDR3 sequences listed, roughly a fifth are singletons. Specimen: naive CD8+ T cells from blood, with Jurkat cell RNA spiked in. Described subset: FACS-sorted CD8+CD4-CCR7+CD45RA+ naive T cells. The gene calls are TRBV5-8 and TRBJ2-7; a possible D gene is TRBD1 (6 bases). This sequence originates from a human donor in good health. Some libraries in this study had Jurkat cell RNA spiked in. The CDR3 here is CASCLRGSSYEQYF. The CDR3 DNA is TGTGCCAGCTGTTTGAGGGGGAGCTCCTACGAGCAGTACTTC.